The 9 T cell receptor beta chains reported below all come from one sample, sequenced in a study of metastatic and nonmetastatic thyroid tumors. TCRdb reanalyzed the PCR reads via MiXCR. The data hold about 2,500 clones, with about 30% observed a single time. The entire patient cohort was treatment-naive prior to thyroid surgery. Sequencing was done on a sample of tumor tissue. These receptors were obtained from a female donor with papillary thyroid cancer or a benign thyroid nodule (not recorded which). Some clones in this sample may be carry-over from other donors' samples.

This clone came up a few times. The chain has TRBV27 and TRBJ1-3, with TRBD1 identical over 11 bases. There are 16 residues in the CDR3. The germline V gene has CDR1 MNHEY and CDR2 SMNVEV (reference sequence). The J segment lost 7 bases and the V segment lost 5 bases, leaving 10 bases of the junction unmatched. The CDR3 spells CASSTLRGDRGNTIYF. Written as DNA, the CDR3 is TGTGCCAGCAGTACTCTCCGGGGGGACAGGGGGAACACCATATATTTT.

This clone was seen a handful of times. This chain joins TRBV6-4 and TRBJ2-1; maybe TRBD1 (5 bases). CDR1 MRHNA and CDR2 SNTAGT come from the germline V gene. The V gene lost 3 bases and the J gene lost 14 bases, with 17 bases spanning the gap. The CDR3 is 13 amino acids. CDR3 bases: TGTGCCAGCAGTGAGGGGCAGGCTGCGATGAAGTTCTTC. Amino acid sequence: CASSEGQAAMKFF.

This clone was observed a handful of times. The rearrangement uses TRBV6-5 and TRBJ2-7; the match to TRBD1 covers 8 bases. This CDR3 has 14 amino acids. CDR1 MNHEY and CDR2 SVGAGI come from the germline V gene. V gave up 4 bases and J gave up 2 bases; unmatched junction bases: 4. In DNA form, the CDR3 reads TGTGCCAGCAGTTCGGGACAGGCACCCTACGAGCAGTACTTC. This sequence encodes CASSSGQAPYEQYF.

Turning to this clone: Additional DNA sequences in this sample encode the identical CDR3. V is TRBV5-1 and J is TRBJ1-1; the D gene is possibly TRBD1 (6 bases). V was clipped by 0 bases and J by 0 bases, with 9 bases between them. The CDR3 spans 15 residues. CDR1 and CDR2 (germline): SGHRS, YFSETQ. CDR3 sequence: CASSLVQGMNTEAFF. In DNA form, the CDR3 reads TGCGCCAGCAGCTTGGTACAGGGCATGAACACTGAAGCTTTCTTT.

This clone appeared many times. The chain links TRBV30 to TRBJ2-7; D might be TRBD2 (7 bases). This CDR3 is 14 amino acids long. The V and J ends lost 3 bases and 5 bases respectively, with 17 bases between them. Germline CDR1 reads GTSNPN; CDR2 reads SVGIG (reference sequence). In nucleotides, the CDR3 is TGTGCCTGGAGCGCTGGGGGGGGCCCTGACGAGCAGTACTTC. It encodes CAWSAGGGPDEQYF.

This chain links TRBV5-1 with TRBJ1-2; D might be TRBD1 (5 bases). With 4 bases removed from V and 7 bases from J, the gap between germline ends came to 11 bases. CDR1 SGHRS and CDR2 YFSETQ come from the germline V gene. This CDR3 contains 12 residues. CDR3 in DNA: TGCGCCAGCAGCATCGGGGGTTCTGGCTACACCTTC. Protein product: CASSIGGSGYTF.

This clone was recorded a few times. V gene TRBV28 combines with J gene TRBJ1-1; D gene uncertain. The V end was cut by 1 base, the J end by 0 bases, with 9 bases between. Germline lookup yields CDR1 MDHEN and CDR2 SYDVKM. The CDR3 loop spans 15 amino acids. The CDR3 loop reads CASSLSESMNTEAFF. The CDR3, as DNA: TGTGCCAGCAGTTTATCGGAATCAATGAACACTGAAGCTTTCTTT.

This clone was counted a few times. The chain recombines TRBV28 with TRBJ2-3, with D possibly matching TRBD1 (6 bases). The CDR3 extends over 16 amino acids. Germline values: CDR1 MDHEN, CDR2 SYDVKM. The ends were cut back, 2 bases at V and 0 bases at J, with 12 bases in the middle. DNA for the CDR3: TGTGCCAGCAGTTTACAGGGGCTCGGAAGCACAGATACGCAGTATTTT. As protein: CASSLQGLGSTDTQYF.

The rearrangement joins TRBV2 to TRBJ1-3; 7 nucleotides match TRBD1. This CDR3 region has 17 residues. CDR1 and CDR2 from the germline V gene are SNHLY and FYNNEI. V lost 6 bases, J lost 2 bases, and 13 bases stayed unmatched. CDR3 amino acids: CASRDSVGTVAGNTIYF. CDR3 bases: TGTGCCAGCAGAGACTCGGTAGGGACAGTCGCTGGAAACACCATATATTTT. The entire variable domain, with the rest obtained from reference TRBV2 and TRBJ1-3, is as follows: EPEVTQTPSHQVTQMGQEVILRCVPISNHLYFYWYRQILGQKVEFLVSFYNNEISEKSEIFDDQFSVERPDGSNFTLKIRSTKLEDSAMYFCASRDSVGTVAGNTIYFGEGSWLTVV.